This paragraph covers one T cell receptor beta chain sequence. Using immunoSEQ multiplex PCR, the repertoire was profiled, and TCRdb retains in-frame clones only, with some absent. The sample lists about 86,000 clones; approximately 90% were seen once. The source of the sample is a study of OX40 agonist ivuxolimab in advanced cancers. The germline V gene encodes CDR1 ENHRY and CDR2 SYGVKD. The length of the CDR3 is 16 residues. V shed 2 bases and J 8 bases; nucleotides not matched to a gene: 10. The chain combines TRBV10-3 with TRBJ1-4, with 8 bases fitting TRBD1. The source was CD4+ or CD8+ T cells sorted from blood, collected in a trial of the OX40 agonist ivuxolimab. The TCR was taken from an adult with an advanced solid tumor such as melanoma, head and neck, liver or kidney cancer. CDR3 protein: CAISEASGGLGEKLFF. The CDR3 coding sequence is TGTGCCATCAGTGAGGCGTCAGGGGGCTTAGGCGAAAAACTGTTTTTT.